The 26 T cell receptor beta chains below were found in one sample sequenced in a study of T cell responses to AZD1222 COVID-19 vaccine. Clones were sequenced by immunoSEQ multiplex PCR, and TCRdb holds only the in-frame ones, with some missing. The sample lists some 140,000 clones, under 95% occurring once. The sample consisted of peripheral blood, taken on day 0 of AZD1222 vaccination. Receptor source: an adult in good health.

This clone was counted between two and nine times. The chain employs TRBV7-9 and TRBJ2-7; 7 bases are a match to TRBD1. V gave up 5 bases and J gave up 5 bases; unmatched junction bases: 6. This CDR3 region has 13 residues. Germline CDR1 SEHNR, CDR2 FQNEAQ (reference sequence). The CDR3, as DNA: TGTGCCAGCAGCCCGTCAGGGGGTAACGAGCAGTACTTC. Encoded protein: CASSPSGGNEQYF.

The chain couples TRBV5-1 to TRBJ2-5; no reliable D call. V gave up 4 bases and J gave up 2 bases, with 12 bases separating them. The CDR3 loop spans 14 amino acids. Looked up from germline, CDR1 is SGHRS and CDR2 is YFSETQ. CDR3 nucleotides: TGCGCCAGCAGCGCACAAATACGGCAAGAGACCCAGTACTTC. The encoded protein is CASSAQIRQETQYF.

The chain joins TRBV27 to TRBJ1-1; weak D call: TRBD1 (5 bases). The CDR3 runs to 14 residues. V shed 8 bases and J shed 5 bases, with 18 bases lying between them. CDR1 is MNHEY and CDR2 is SMNVEV in the germline V gene (reference sequence). The CDR3 DNA sequence: TGTGCCAGCGTACCAAGGGGACTCAGGACTGAAGCTTTCTTT. Translated: CASVPRGLRTEAFF.

This clone was found once. The gene calls are TRBV27 and TRBJ2-6, with D unresolved. The CDR3 has 17 amino acids. V was trimmed by 5 bases and J by 4 bases, leaving 18 bases between them. Germline V lookup: CDR1 MNHEY, CDR2 SMNVEV (reference sequence). The CDR3 is CASSLRPSLGGANVLTF. CDR3 coding DNA: TGTGCCAGCAGTCTCCGACCCAGCTTGGGGGGGGCCAACGTCCTGACTTTC.

V gene TRBV3-1 (or the pseudogene TRBV3-2) combines with J gene TRBJ1-3; a weak D match, TRBD1 (5 bases). This CDR3 is 13 amino acids long. Trimming took off 7 bases at V and 8 bases at J, with 15 bases between the two ends. Germline-derived CDR1 and CDR2 are LGHDT and YNNKEL (reference sequence). CDR3: CASTPTGGDTIYF. CDR3 sequence (DNA): TGTGCCAGCACCCCCACCGGGGGGGACACCATATATTTT.

This clone has more than one count but fewer than ten. The rearrangement links TRBV15 to TRBJ1-5, with D possibly being TRBD1 (5 bases). From germline, CDR1 is LNHNV and CDR2 YYDKDF (reference sequence). The ends were cut back, 0 bases at V and 9 bases at J, with 12 bases in the middle. The CDR3 has 14 amino acids. The CDR3 bases are TGTGCCACCAGCAGAGATCCTCTCCAGGGGCCCCAGCATTTT. As protein: CATSRDPLQGPQHF.

This rearrangement joins TRBV28 to TRBJ1-5; possibly TRBD1 for D (6 bases). The CDR3 runs 14 residues. Trimming pared 5 bases from V and 3 bases from J, leaving 11 bases between. The germline V gene has CDR1 MDHEN and CDR2 SYDVKM. This CDR3 is CASSDRTYNQPQHF. The CDR3 nucleotides are TGTGCCAGCAGTGACAGGACGTACAATCAGCCCCAGCATTTT.

This sequence joins TRBV30 and TRBJ1-5; possibly TRBD1 for D (5 bases). The CDR3 has 13 residues. The germline V and J ends were trimmed by 0 bases and 8 bases, with 11 bases remaining between them. Germline CDR1 is GTSNPN and CDR2 is SVGIG (reference sequence). The CDR3 sequence is CAWSVGTDKPQHF. CDR3 DNA: TGTGCCTGGAGTGTTGGGACCGATAAGCCCCAGCATTTT.

The V gene is TRBV24-1, the J gene TRBJ2-2; D perhaps matches TRBD2 (5 bases). The CDR3 has 13 residues. Trimming removed 2 bases from V and 7 bases from J, with 7 bases in between. The germline gives CDR1 KGHDR, CDR2 SFDVKD. The CDR3 sequence: CATSDSGNGELFF. The DNA of the CDR3 is TGTGCCACCAGTGATTCCGGGAACGGGGAGCTGTTTTTT.

CDR3 nucleotide sequence: TGTGCCAGTAGGACGCCCCCAGGGGACGGGGCCAACGTCCTGACTTTC. This sequence encodes CASRTPPGDGANVLTF. V gene TRBV19 combines with J gene TRBJ2-6, with D possibly matching TRBD1 (6 bases). V lost 6 bases and J lost 4, with 16 bases in between. This CDR3 contains 16 residues. CDR1 and CDR2 from the germline V gene are LNHDA and SQIVND (reference sequence).

The rearrangement links TRBV9 to TRBJ2-3; no clear D. Germline lookup yields CDR1 SGDLS and CDR2 YYNGEE. The length of the CDR3 is 14 residues. V lost 6 bases to trimming and J lost 5 bases, with 16 bases between them. CDR3 amino acids: CASKGPRTGDTQYF. The DNA of the CDR3 is TGTGCCAGCAAGGGCCCGCGAACGGGAGATACGCAGTATTTT. The full variable domain, in which reference TRBV9 and TRBJ2-3 provide the parts outside the CDR3, is DSGVTQTPKHLITATGQRVTLRCSPRSGDLSVYWYQQSLDQGLQFLIQYYNGEERAKGNILERFSAQQFPDLHSELNLSSLELGDSALYFCASKGPRTGDTQYFGPGTRLTVL.

The chain carries TRBV5-1 and TRBJ2-3; D may be TRBD1 (6 bases). The CDR3 spans 15 residues. Trimming cost V 0 bases and J 4 bases, with 12 bases left between them. Germline V gene data show CDR1 as SGHRS and CDR2 as YFSETQ. The CDR3 spells CASSLEGRGADTQYF. The CDR3 bases are TGCGCCAGCAGCTTGGAAGGCAGGGGAGCAGATACGCAGTATTTT.

This clone has just a few counts. The rearrangement uses TRBV19 and TRBJ1-2; 7 bases match TRBD1. Looked up from germline, CDR1 is LNHDA and CDR2 is SQIVND (reference sequence). This CDR3 has 14 residues. Trimming at V came to 7 bases and at J to 9 bases, leaving 14 bases not matched to a gene. The CDR3 reads CASTVTGTGDRYTF. The CDR3 DNA reads as TGTGCCAGTACCGTGACAGGGACGGGGGATCGCTACACCTTC.

This clone was detected only once. This sequence joins TRBV19 and TRBJ2-7, with a weak D call TRBD1 (5 bases). CDR1 is LNHDA, CDR2 SQIVND, per germline (reference sequence). There are 14 residues in the CDR3. V was clipped by 6 bases and J by 5 bases, with 17 bases between them. CDR3 protein: CASSPRKGLNEQYF. CDR3 coding DNA: TGTGCCAGTAGCCCCCGGAAGGGGCTCAACGAGCAGTACTTC. Supplemented by reference TRBV19 and TRBJ2-7, the full variable domain reads DGGITQSPKYLFRKEGQNVTLSCEQNLNHDAMYWYRQDPGQGLRLIYYSQIVNDFQKGDIAEGYSVSREKKESFPLTVTSAQKNPTAFYLCASSPRKGLNEQYFGPGTRLTVT.

The chain has TRBV15 and TRBJ2-7; D is unclear. CDR3 length: 13 amino acids. The V end was cut by 0 bases, the J end by 6 bases, with 9 bases between. Germline V gene data show CDR1 as LNHNV and CDR2 as YYDKDF (reference sequence). Here the CDR3 reads CATSRDGVSEQYF. The CDR3 DNA is TGTGCCACCAGCAGAGATGGGGTGAGCGAGCAGTACTTC.

J is TRBJ2-7 and V is TRBV27; TRBD1 is a possible D gene (5 bases). There are 14 residues in the CDR3. The germline CDR1 and CDR2 sequences are MNHEY and SMNVEV (reference sequence). With 0 bases removed from V and 2 bases from J, the gap between germline ends came to 8 bases. The CDR3 coding sequence is TGTGCCAGCAGTTTATCCCAGGGCCCCTACGAGCAGTACTTC. Protein sequence: CASSLSQGPYEQYF.

The chain couples TRBV28 to TRBJ1-6; D is ambiguous. Looked up from germline, CDR1 is MDHEN and CDR2 is SYDVKM. The V end was cut by 7 bases, the J end by 0 bases, with 19 bases between. The CDR3 is 18 amino acids. The CDR3 coding sequence is TGTGCCAGCACCTTGGGCGGTTTCTCGAGCTCCTATAATTCACCCCTCCACTTT. Translation: CASTLGGFSSSYNSPLHF.

The chain employs TRBV4-2 and TRBJ2-2; 13 bases match TRBD2. CDR1 is LGHNA and CDR2 is YNFKEQ in the germline V gene. The V gene end was trimmed by 1 base and the J gene end by 5 bases; junction bases not matched to a gene: 4. The length of the CDR3 is 17 residues. The CDR3 region has the DNA TGTGCCAGCAGCCAAGTTGTACTAGCGGGAGGGACCGGGGAGCTGTTTTTT. This gives the protein CASSQVVLAGGTGELFF.

This chain connects TRBV18 to TRBJ2-1, with a tentative D call TRBD2 (5 bases). Germline loops: CDR1 KGHSH, CDR2 LQKENI. This CDR3 comprises 15 residues. The germline V and J ends were trimmed by 6 bases and 0 bases, with 12 bases remaining between them. The CDR3 nucleotides read TGTGCCAGCTCGCAGCGGTCGAGCTCCTACAATGAGCAGTTCTTC. This encodes CASSQRSSSYNEQFF.

The chain couples TRBV7-9 to TRBJ2-1; the match to TRBD2 covers 11 bases. The CDR3 covers 15 residues. The germline gives CDR1 SEHNR, CDR2 FQNEAQ (reference sequence). V lost 5 bases to trimming and J lost 4 bases; unmatched junction nucleotides: 4. This CDR3 is CASSRGLAGYNEQFF. CDR3 in DNA: TGTGCCAGCAGCAGAGGACTAGCGGGTTACAATGAGCAGTTCTTC.

V usage is TRBV18 and J usage is TRBJ1-5; D is uncertain. Germline CDR1 and CDR2: KGHSH and LQKENI. This CDR3 spans 16 amino acids. V lost 2 bases and J 2 bases, leaving 13 bases between the germline ends. The CDR3, as DNA: TGTGCCAGCTCACCAATCCTCTCGGAAGGCAATCAGCCCCAGCATTTT. Its protein product is CASSPILSEGNQPQHF.

V and J are TRBV14 and TRBJ2-1, with 10 positions matching TRBD1. The V gene's germline CDR1 is SGHDN and CDR2 FVKESK. This CDR3 region has 16 residues. The J segment lost 6 bases and the V segment lost 0 bases, leaving 5 bases of the junction unmatched. This CDR3 reads CASSQDRGTGANEQFF. CDR3 DNA: TGTGCCAGCAGCCAAGATCGAGGGACAGGGGCCAATGAGCAGTTCTTC. Looking up the rest from reference TRBV14 and TRBJ2-1 gives the full variable domain: EAGVTQFPSHSVIEKGQTVTLRCDPISGHDNLYWYRRVMGKEIKFLLHFVKESKQDESGMPNNRFLAERTGGTYSTLKVQPAELEDSGVYFCASSQDRGTGANEQFFGPGTRLTVL.

This clone was seen once. V and J are TRBV7-3 and TRBJ1-2; 10 positions agree with TRBD1. V trimming: 5 bases; J trimming: 7 bases; junction bases outside the gene matches: 10. Germline CDR1 SGHTA, CDR2 FQGTGA. There are 15 residues in the CDR3. The CDR3 sequence is CASSPGQGTVGGYTF. The CDR3 nucleotides are TGTGCCAGCAGCCCGGGACAGGGGACGGTTGGTGGCTACACCTTC.

The V and J genes are TRBV18 and TRBJ2-1; TRBD2 matches 14 bases. The length of the CDR3 is 15 residues. The V gene's germline CDR1 is KGHSH and CDR2 LQKENI. V shed 5 bases, J shed 7 bases, and the junction held 4 bases outside the gene matches. The CDR3 sequence is CASSSGLAGVNEQFF. CDR3 coding DNA: TGTGCCAGCTCATCGGGACTAGCGGGAGTAAATGAGCAGTTCTTC. Combining the CDR3 with reference TRBV18 and TRBJ2-1 gives the whole variable domain NAGVMQNPRHLVRRRGQEARLRCSPMKGHSHVYWYRQLPEEGLKFMVYLQKENIIDESGMPKERFSAEFPKEGPSILRIQQVVRGDSAAYFCASSSGLAGVNEQFFGPGTRLTVL.

V usage is TRBV19 and J usage is TRBJ2-1; D is tentatively TRBD1 or TRBD2 (5 bases each). The length of the CDR3 is 16 residues. The V end lost 5 bases, the J end lost 5 bases, and 19 bases lay between the germline ends. The germline V gene encodes CDR1 LNHDA and CDR2 SQIVND (reference sequence). CDR3: CASSPQRGDGNNEQFF. The CDR3 nucleotides read TGTGCCAGTAGTCCACAGAGAGGGGACGGAAACAATGAGCAGTTCTTC.

The chain recombines TRBV19 with TRBJ2-7; D may be TRBD2 (5 bases). V was cut by 3 bases and J by 4 bases, with 13 bases left in between. This CDR3 region has 14 residues. The germline CDR1 and CDR2 sequences are LNHDA and SQIVND (reference sequence). CDR3 loop: CASSISGIGYEQYF. CDR3 coding DNA: TGTGCCAGTAGTATTTCCGGGATCGGTTACGAGCAGTACTTC. Based on the CDR3 plus reference TRBV19 and TRBJ2-7, the full variable domain is DGGITQSPKYLFRKEGQNVTLSCEQNLNHDAMYWYRQDPGQGLRLIYYSQIVNDFQKGDIAEGYSVSREKKESFPLTVTSAQKNPTAFYLCASSISGIGYEQYFGPGTRLTVT.